Listed below are T cell receptor beta chains from one sample, sequenced in a study of blood T cell repertoires in COVID-19. Profiled with immunoSEQ multiplex PCR; TCRdb holds only in-frame clones, not every one. The sample contains over 200,000 clones, 92% of which appear only once. The sequenced material came from peripheral blood. The receptor source for this set is a man in his 60s with COVID-19, enrolled during active disease. The CDR3 runs from the conserved cysteine through the conserved F or W. The D gene is left open where the match is weak. Not all rows give a size; the values are once, few, many and, for expanded clones, a class.

len,abundance,v_gene,d_gene,j_gene,CDR3aa,CDR3nt
16,.,TRBV5-4,TRBD2,TRBJ2-1,CASSLDSGTTYNEQFF,TGTGCCAGCAGCTTGGATTCAGGGACTACATACAATGAGCAGTTCTTC
14,.,TRBV6-1,.,TRBJ2-5,CASSELRLQETQYF,TGTGCCAGCAGTGAACTACGTCTCCAAGAGACCCAGTACTTC
15,.,TRBV7-7,TRBD1,TRBJ2-1,CASSLTQGGYNEQFF,TGTGCTAGCAGCTTAACACAGGGGGGCTACAATGAGCAGTTCTTC
16,.,TRBV30,.,TRBJ1-5,CAWSSDRSLSNQPQHF,TGTGCCTGGAGTAGTGACAGGTCTTTAAGCAATCAGCCCCAGCATTTT
16,.,TRBV7-5,.,TRBJ1-2,CARNKSRTAHNYGYTF,TGTGCCAGAAATAAAAGTAGGACAGCTCATAACTATGGCTACACCTTC
17,.,TRBV24-1,TRBD1,TRBJ2-2,CATSDMGQGGSSGELFF,TGTGCCACCAGTGACATGGGACAGGGGGGATCTTCCGGGGAGCTGTTTTTT
12,.,TRBV12-3/TRBV12-4,.,TRBJ2-7,CASSSFSYEQYF,TGTGCCAGCAGTTCATTTTCCTACGAGCAGTACTTC
13,once,TRBV3-1/TRBV3-2,.,TRBJ2-4,CASSQGQGLIQYF,TGTGCCAGCAGCCAAGGGCAGGGCCTCATTCAGTACTTC
20,.,TRBV13,.,TRBJ2-1,CASSSRHGVQESGSYNEQFF,TGTGCCAGCAGCTCACGACACGGGGTGCAGGAGTCGGGATCCTACAATGAGCAGTTCTTC
14,.,TRBV10-2,.,TRBJ1-2,CASSEQLGNYGYTF,TGCGCCAGCAGTGAGCAATTGGGCAACTATGGCTACACCTTC
13,.,TRBV29-1,TRBD1,TRBJ2-5,CSVDTGGQETQYF,TGCAGCGTTGACACAGGGGGCCAAGAGACCCAGTACTTC
12,.,TRBV19,.,TRBJ1-2,CASSYRNYGYTF,TGTGCCAGTAGTTACAGAAACTATGGCTACACCTTC
19,.,TRBV10-3,TRBD1,TRBJ1-2,CAISDPPSTGGGGNYGYTF,TGTGCCATCAGTGATCCCCCCTCGACAGGGGGTGGAGGTAACTATGGCTACACCTTC
16,.,TRBV7-9,.,TRBJ2-5,CASSRSPRGQGETQYF,TGTGCCAGCAGCCGAAGCCCGCGGGGGCAGGGGGAGACCCAGTACTTC
17,.,TRBV7-2,TRBD2,TRBJ2-2,CASSLRTSGGVAGELFF,TGTGCCAGCAGCCTACGGACTAGCGGGGGCGTGGCCGGGGAGCTGTTTTTT
15,.,TRBV5-8,TRBD2,TRBJ2-3,CASSTGLAGTDTQYF,TGTGCCAGCAGCACTGGACTAGCGGGCACAGATACGCAGTATTTT
15,.,TRBV15,TRBD1,TRBJ1-2,CATSRDPGQGSRYTF,TGTGCCACCAGCAGAGATCCCGGACAGGGGAGTCGCTACACCTTC
16,.,TRBV6-1,TRBD2,TRBJ2-1,CASSEELAATYNEQFF,TGTGCCAGCAGTGAAGAACTAGCGGCAACCTACAATGAGCAGTTCTTC
18,.,TRBV10-3,.,TRBJ2-3,CAISELAMGRFSTDTQYF,TGTGCCATCAGTGAGTTGGCTATGGGCCGGTTTAGCACAGATACGCAGTATTTT
15,.,TRBV2,TRBD2,TRBJ2-3,CASSVGGASTDTQYF,TGTGCCAGCAGTGTGGGAGGGGCTAGCACAGATACGCAGTATTTT
13,.,TRBV12-3/TRBV12-4,.,TRBJ1-1,CASSFGGKKEAFF,TGTGCCAGCAGTTTCGGGGGGAAGAAAGAAGCTTTCTTT